This TCR beta chain originates from a study of blood T cell repertoires in COVID-19. At the level of the study: Samples representing acute and convalescent COVID-19 were sourced from the United States, Italy and Spain. Sources were T cells, B-cell-depleted T cells, or PBMCs; the material itself was cDNA or gDNA.

In the study's own analysis: It was from reference gene primer amplification that nucleated cell counts were estimated. The table came from immunoSEQ multiplex PCR; TCRdb's copy has only in-frame clones and leaves some out. The DNA gave D and trimming, while V, J and clone size come from that table. This table has tens of thousands of clones, roughly 90% appearing once. This CDR3 is built from 15 residues. Per the germline V gene, CDR1 is MNHEY and CDR2 is SVGAGI. The germline V and J ends were trimmed by 3 bases and 3 bases, with 15 bases remaining between them. The rearrangement joins TRBV6-5 to TRBJ2-7; a weak D match, TRBD1 (5 bases). This clonotype originated in a woman in her 70s with acute or convalescent COVID-19. What was sequenced was peripheral blood. In DNA form, the CDR3 reads TGTGCCAGCAGTTATAGGGGCCCGCCGAGCTACGAGCAGTACTTC. It translates to CASSYRGPPSYEQYF.